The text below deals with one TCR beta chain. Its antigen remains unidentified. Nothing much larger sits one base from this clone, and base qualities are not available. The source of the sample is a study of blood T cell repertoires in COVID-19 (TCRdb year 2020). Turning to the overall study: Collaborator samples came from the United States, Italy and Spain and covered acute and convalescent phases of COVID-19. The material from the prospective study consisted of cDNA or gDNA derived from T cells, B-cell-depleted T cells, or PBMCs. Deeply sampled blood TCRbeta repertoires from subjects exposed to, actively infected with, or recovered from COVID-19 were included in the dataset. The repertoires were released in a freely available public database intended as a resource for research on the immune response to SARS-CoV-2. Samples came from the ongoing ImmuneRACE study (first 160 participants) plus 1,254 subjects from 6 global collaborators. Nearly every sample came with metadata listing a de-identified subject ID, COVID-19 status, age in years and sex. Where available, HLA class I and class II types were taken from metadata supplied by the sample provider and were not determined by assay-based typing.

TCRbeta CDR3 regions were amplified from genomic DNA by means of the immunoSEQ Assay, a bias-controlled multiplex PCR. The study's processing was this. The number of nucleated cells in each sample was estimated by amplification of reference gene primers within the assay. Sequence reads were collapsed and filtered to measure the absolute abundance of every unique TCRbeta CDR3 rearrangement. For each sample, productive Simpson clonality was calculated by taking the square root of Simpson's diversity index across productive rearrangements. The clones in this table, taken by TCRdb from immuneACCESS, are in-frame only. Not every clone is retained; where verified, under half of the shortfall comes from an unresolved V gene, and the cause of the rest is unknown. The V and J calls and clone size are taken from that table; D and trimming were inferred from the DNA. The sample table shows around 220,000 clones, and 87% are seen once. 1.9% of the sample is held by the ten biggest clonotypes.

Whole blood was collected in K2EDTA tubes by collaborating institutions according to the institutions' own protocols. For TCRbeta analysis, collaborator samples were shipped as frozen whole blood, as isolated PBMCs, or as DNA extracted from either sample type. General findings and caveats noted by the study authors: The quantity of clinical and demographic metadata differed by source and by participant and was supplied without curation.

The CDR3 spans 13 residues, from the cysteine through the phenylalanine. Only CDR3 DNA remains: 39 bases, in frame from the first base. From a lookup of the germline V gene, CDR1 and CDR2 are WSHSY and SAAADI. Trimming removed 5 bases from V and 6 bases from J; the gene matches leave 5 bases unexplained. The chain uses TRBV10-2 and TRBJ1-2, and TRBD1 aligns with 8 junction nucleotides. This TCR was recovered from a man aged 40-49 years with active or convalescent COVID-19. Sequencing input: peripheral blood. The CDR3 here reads CASSPRTGHGYTF. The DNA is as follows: TGCGCCAGCAGTCCGAGGACAGGGCATGGCTACACCTTC.